A single sample gave rise to the 18 T cell receptor beta chains below, sequenced in a study of CD8 T cells in ankylosing spondylitis. TCRdb re-called the 5' RACE reads through MiXCR, storing one row per CDR3 protein. The sample lists about 30,000 distinct CDR3 sequences; under 40% were seen once. The sample consisted of synovial fluid, either unsorted or a sorted T cell fraction (not recorded which). Source of these receptors: a male donor with ankylosing spondylitis.

The rearrangement links TRBV29-1 to TRBJ2-1, with TRBD2 identical over 8 bases. The CDR3 spans 18 residues. The germline gives CDR1 SQVTM, CDR2 ANQGSEA. Losses at the gene ends were 5 bases for V and 1 base for J; bases not matched to a gene: 16. CDR3 nucleotides: TGCAGCGTTTACAGGACTAGCTCCCTGGGGCCTTCCTACAATGAGCAGTTCTTC. Translation: CSVYRTSSLGPSYNEQFF.

This clonotype has a count of ten or more. The J gene is TRBJ2-3, the V gene TRBV7-6, with D perhaps being TRBD1 or TRBD2 (5 bases each). Trimming pared 5 bases from V and 4 bases from J, leaving 22 bases between. Germline CDR1 and CDR2: SGHVS and FNYEAQ. The CDR3 is made up of 17 amino acids. CDR3 sequence reads: CASSPETRVGVSDTQYF. As DNA, the CDR3 is TGTGCCAGCAGCCCAGAGACTCGCGTGGGGGTGTCAGATACGCAGTATTTT.

The chain joins TRBV5-1 to TRBJ2-6, with D possibly TRBD2 on 5 matching bases. Between the trimmed V and J ends, which lost 1 base and 1 base, there was a span of 15 bases. There are 18 residues in the CDR3. Per germline, CDR1 SGHRS and CDR2 YFSETQ. The CDR3 region has the DNA TGCGCCAGCAGCTTGACGCACGGGATCCTTTCTGGGGCCAACGTCCTGACTTTC. It yields the protein CASSLTHGILSGANVLTF.

The CDR3 here is CSAPWGTAGELFF. DNA of the CDR3: TGCAGTGCGCCCTGGGGGACCGCCGGGGAGCTGTTTTTT. The rearrangement links TRBV20-1 to TRBJ2-2; the D call may be TRBD1 or TRBD2 (5 bases each). This CDR3 contains 13 residues. V dropped 6 bases and J dropped 6 bases, with 14 bases sitting between them. From germline, CDR1 is DFQATT and CDR2 SNEGSKA (reference sequence).

This clonotype qualifies as medium-sized (0.01 to 0.1%). The CDR3 protein is CASSSGGVSYNEQFF. The CDR3 DNA reads as TGTGCCAGCAGTTCCGGGGGGGTCTCCTACAATGAGCAGTTCTTC. The chain is built from TRBV27 and TRBJ2-1; 8 nucleotides line up with TRBD2. From germline, CDR1 is MNHEY and CDR2 SMNVEV (reference sequence). The V and J ends lost 4 bases and 0 bases, in that order; junction bases with no gene match: 2. The CDR3 length is 15 residues.

This clonotype was counted many times. The CDR3 protein is CASSLVPRGYQPQHF. The CDR3, as DNA: TGTGCCAGCAGCTTAGTCCCCAGAGGGTATCAGCCCCAGCATTTT. The genes are TRBV7-8 and TRBJ1-5; no definite D call. Germline V CDR1 and CDR2: SGHVS, FQNEAQ. V lost 1 base and J lost 5, with 12 bases in between. CDR3 size: 15 residues.

This chain links TRBV29-1 with TRBJ2-7; 9 nucleotides align to TRBD1. In germline, CDR1 is SQVTM, CDR2 ANQGSEA. This CDR3 region has 13 residues. J lost 3 bases, V lost 6 bases, and 6 bases had no gene match. The DNA for the CDR3 is TGCAGCGTGCGGGACAGGGAAAACTACGAGCAGTACTTC. Translation gives CSVRDRENYEQYF.

The V call is TRBV12-3 or TRBV12-4, the J call TRBJ2-1; 9 nucleotides agree with TRBD2. The CDR3 is 14 residues long. V lost 6 bases to trimming and J lost 9 bases; unmatched junction nucleotides: 9. The chain's CDR3 is CASSPPGLAGEQFF. CDR3 DNA sequence: TGTGCCAGCAGCCCCCCGGGACTAGCCGGTGAGCAGTTCTTC.

This chain connects TRBV10-3 to TRBJ2-1, with D tentatively TRBD2 (6 bases). The CDR3 length is 16 residues. The V end was cut by 3 bases, the J end by 5 bases, with 17 bases between. Germline CDR1 and CDR2: ENHRY and SYGVKD. The CDR3 here is CAISDLGGRPHNEQFF. As DNA, the CDR3 is TGTGCCATCAGTGATTTGGGAGGACGTCCGCACAATGAGCAGTTCTTC.

The table lists this clonotype with a few counts. This chain connects TRBV4-1 to TRBJ2-1, with D hard to call. Germline V gene lookup returns CDR1 MGHRA and CDR2 YSYEKL. Trimming removed 1 base at V and 8 bases at J, with 12 bases between. The CDR3 runs to 14 residues. The CDR3 region is CASSQVPRADEQFF. In DNA form, the CDR3 reads TGCGCCAGCAGCCAAGTGCCCCGTGCTGATGAGCAGTTCTTC.

This clonotype was seen a few times. The chain links TRBV7-8 to TRBJ2-6; 10 nucleotides line up with TRBD1. The CDR3 is 20 amino acids. The V and J ends lost 6 bases and 2 bases, in that order; junction bases with no gene match: 16. Germline V gene lookup returns CDR1 SGHVS and CDR2 FQNEAQ. DNA of the CDR3: TGTGCCAGCAGTTTCGGTCCACCGAGACAGGGGGCAACTGGGGCCAACGTCCTGACTTTC. It yields the protein CASSFGPPRQGATGANVLTF.

The chain recombines TRBV5-1 with TRBJ1-1, with TRBD1 as a possible D gene (5 bases). This CDR3 region has 15 residues. CDR1 and CDR2 (germline): SGHRS, YFSETQ. V gave up 0 bases and J gave up 0 bases, with 9 bases separating them. CDR3 loop: CASSLVDTLNTEAFF. The CDR3 region has the DNA TGCGCCAGCAGCTTGGTGGACACATTGAACACTGAAGCTTTCTTT.

This clonotype was counted at least ten times. This sequence joins TRBV14 and TRBJ2-1, with 9 bases fitting TRBD2. The CDR3 is made up of 16 amino acids. Germline values: CDR1 SGHDN, CDR2 FVKESK. V shed 7 bases, J shed 8 bases, and the junction held 15 bases outside the gene matches. In DNA form, the CDR3 reads TGTGCCAGCACAAAAGAAGGGGCGGGAGGGTTTGATGAGCAGTTCTTC. This sequence encodes CASTKEGAGGFDEQFF.

This clonotype was recorded at least ten times. The chain has TRBV19 and TRBJ1-1; no reliable D call. Germline loops: CDR1 LNHDA, CDR2 SQIVND (reference sequence). Trimming removed 5 bases from V and 3 bases from J, with 10 bases in between. This CDR3 spans 13 amino acids. CDR3: CASSPGVDTEAFF. Written as DNA, the CDR3 is TGTGCCAGTAGTCCCGGGGTGGACACTGAAGCTTTCTTT.

The CDR3 DNA reads as TGCGCCAGCGGGACGTATGGTCCCTCTGGGGCCAACGTCCTGACTTTC. It encodes CASGTYGPSGANVLTF. The chain is built from TRBV4-1 and TRBJ2-6; D may correspond to TRBD1 or TRBD2 (5 bases each). Germline values: CDR1 MGHRA, CDR2 YSYEKL. The V end lost 8 bases, the J end lost 0 bases, and 14 bases lay between the germline ends. CDR3 length: 16 amino acids.

This clonotype was counted a few times. The gene calls are TRBV7-2 and TRBJ2-5; D is possibly TRBD2 (7 bases). V lost 4 bases and J 5 bases, leaving 17 bases between the germline ends. The CDR3 length is 15 residues. Germline V gene lookup returns CDR1 SGHTA and CDR2 FQGNSA. The CDR3 nucleotides read TGTGCCAGCAGCTCTAGTTTTTCGGGGGGCGAGACCCAGTACTTC. It codes for CASSSSFSGGETQYF.

This clonotype turned up a few times. The chain uses TRBV4-1 and TRBJ1-2; D might be TRBD1 (5 bases). The germline gives CDR1 MGHRA, CDR2 YSYEKL. The CDR3 is 15 residues long. The V and J ends lost 4 bases and 5 bases respectively, with 17 bases between them. The CDR3 loop is CASSPQTGTAYGYTF. CDR3 DNA sequence: TGCGCCAGCAGCCCCCAAACCGGGACGGCTTATGGCTACACCTTC.

The chain couples TRBV20-1 to TRBJ2-1; 9 nucleotides agree with TRBD1. The CDR3 has 16 residues. Germline trimming cut 1 base from V and 5 bases from J; bases unmatched to any gene: 9. Germline-derived CDR1 and CDR2 are DFQATT and SNEGSKA (reference sequence). As DNA, the CDR3 is TGCAGTGCTAGAGGGGACAGGGCAAGGGTGAACAATGAGCAGTTCTTC. Protein: CSARGDRARVNNEQFF.